This TCR beta chain comes out of a study of PD-1 blockade in classical Hodgkin lymphoma. Background on the study: Patients were given intravenous nivolumab, 3 mg/kg, every 2 weeks.

The study, taken as a whole, reports: A significant rise in TCR diversity was seen by C4D1 for CD4+ cells but not for CD8+ cells. A reduction in baseline TCR diversity was reportedly seen in newly diagnosed patients relative to healthy donors.

Produced via immunoSEQ multiplex PCR; TCRdb's table is partial and in-frame only. This table holds under 30,000 clones, roughly four fifths found once. Germline assignment: CDR1 LGHNA and CDR2 YSLEER. The CDR3 has 18 residues. Trimming pared 0 bases from V and 5 bases from J, leaving 17 bases between. No patient escaped relapse after autologous stem cell transplantation, and brentuximab vedotin exposure varied. Best responses were complete response, partial response or progressive disease. In the case of this clone: What it binds is unknown.

The source of this sequence is a human donor with classical Hodgkin lymphoma. Sample: peripheral blood mononuclear cells (PBMCs), taken before the second cycle of nivolumab. The V call is TRBV4-3, the J call TRBJ1-6, with D possibly matching TRBD1 (5 bases). The CDR3 here is CASSQDLSLGTHNSPLHF. The CDR3 nucleotides read TGCGCCAGCAGCCAAGATCTTTCTCTCGGGACCCATAATTCACCCCTCCACTTT.